The present T cell receptor (beta chain) was sequenced within a study of blood T cells in healthy people across ages (dated by TCRdb to the mid-2010s). Background on the whole study: Template switching captured roughly one uniquely barcoded TCR beta cDNA molecule per two T cells in model experiments. The study measured age-related changes in TCR beta repertoire diversity using deep sequencing normalized with unique cDNA molecular identifiers. Donors were grouped into four age groups: young (average roughly 17 years), middle-aged (39), aged (around 66) and long-lived (roughly 80). The study analyzed two additional independent replicas of 1 million unique cDNA reads from the same blood draw for two donors, one aged 18 to 30 and one aged 80 or older. To avoid experimental bias, donors of different ages were spread randomly across the sequencing lanes.

On this clonotype itself: Its antigen remains undetermined. One junction end does not reproduce the germline sequence, and a read error may be involved.

Systemically healthy Caucasian individuals from Russia, some 38 in total and aged roughly 6 to 95 years, were included as donors. Each donor gave roughly 9 milliliters of peripheral blood, drawn into EDTA-treated Vacutainer tubes. Ficoll-Paque density-gradient centrifugation was used to isolate PBMCs, with at least 7 million per sample. Total RNA, at least 6 micrograms per sample, was extracted from PBMCs with Trizol reagent. The percentages of naive CD45RAhigh/CD27high T cells were determined by flow cytometry on a PBMC aliquot from every donor. Study-wide findings and limitations: A strong correlation was found between observed TCR beta diversity and the percentage of naive T cells measured by flow cytometry. The CMV infection status of donors was not known, potentially confounding age-related changes in expanded clonotypes. Compared with the aged group, more naive CD4+ T cells, fewer expanded clones and increased TCR diversity were shown by the long-lived group, suggesting age selection. Because profiling used bulk unsorted PBMCs, naive and antigen-experienced compartments could not be compared conclusively. As age increased, observed TCR beta diversity per million T cells dropped in a roughly linear way, and a significant reduction was already evident by age 40. Total diversity estimates from one million sequenced T cells were considered lower bounds and underestimates.

Counted from cysteine to phenylalanine, this CDR3 has 14 amino acids. The CDR3 DNA has 42 bases and is translated from base 1. The library was produced with 5' RACE. The instrument given in TCRdb is Illumina HiSeq 2500. A second PCR of roughly 6 to 11 cycles was run with a J-beta primer mix and a sample-barcoded 5' primer. Each TCR beta cDNA molecule received a unique molecular identifier from a template-switch 5' adaptor carrying 12 random nucleotides. At least 2.5 million CDR3-containing paired-end reads were obtained from each sample. First-strand cDNA was synthesized from all RNA with the Mint cDNA synthesis kit, primed by a TRBC-specific oligonucleotide. Following uracil-DNA glycosylase treatment, all cDNA underwent a first 18-cycle PCR with the universal primers M1SS and BC2_uni_R. Regarding the original processing steps: For normalization, 1 million high-quality reads, each with a distinct molecular identifier, were randomly selected from each sample. Instead of being binned into consensus sequences, reads that shared molecular identifiers were thrown out. MiTCR, set to a Q25 quality threshold and the strictest error-elimination algorithm, was used for CDR3 identification, clonotype clustering and error correction. A nonparametric unseen species model with Euler transformation was used to estimate a lower bound on total TCR beta diversity. The public reads were reprocessed in TCRdb via fastp at Q25 and MiXCR, keeping in-frame beta chains. A single entry per CDR3 protein holds the most common genes and DNA from its merged rows. It is TCRdb's table, rather than the study itself, that gives the V and J calls and clone size. Within this sample are 630,000 or so distinct CDR3 sequences, with roughly 32% of them counted one time only. The ten largest clones represent less than 20% of the sample.

This sequence was found in a woman at least 80 years old in good health. Donor details come from another sample of the same person, matched by shared clones. Recombination linked TRBV12-3 or TRBV12-4 to TRBJ1-6, and 8 bases in between align with TRBD1. The sequenced material came from blood. The sequenced DNA is TGTGCCGGCAGTCACGACAGGGGAGGATCACCCCTCCACTTT. It specifies CAGSHDRGGSPLHF.